These 27 T cell receptor beta chains were all obtained from the same sample, sequenced in a study of identical twins. TCRdb ran MiXCR on the 5' RACE reads and lists one entry per CDR3 protein. This sample has hundreds of thousands of distinct CDR3 sequences; 21% occur once, and the top ten carry 4.3%. These data also formed part of another study, on T cells expressing NK-cell markers.

The sequenced sample was PBMCs. The receptors were sampled from a young woman in good health.

This clonotype was counted a few times. V is TRBV27 and J is TRBJ1-5; TRBD1 is a possible D gene (6 bases). Trimming left V 6 bases short and J 9 bases short, with 21 bases between. The CDR3 sequence is 15 residues long. Germline-derived CDR1 and CDR2 are MNHEY and SMNVEV (reference sequence). The CDR3 reads CASSLTSGVRSPQHF. For the CDR3, the DNA is TGTGCCAGCAGCCTCACCTCAGGGGTTAGATCGCCCCAGCATTTT.

This clonotype has only a few counts. The gene calls are TRBV5-1 and TRBJ2-7; the D gene is possibly TRBD2 (6 bases). Trimming pared 2 bases from V and 5 bases from J, leaving 11 bases between. Germline V gene sequence: CDR1 SGHRS, CDR2 YFSETQ. This CDR3 has 13 amino acids. DNA for the CDR3: TGCGCCAGCAGCTTACGGGGGAGGAACGAGCAGTACTTC. The encoded protein is CASSLRGRNEQYF.

The J gene is TRBJ2-2, the V gene TRBV11-2; 11 nucleotides align to TRBD2. There are 15 residues in the CDR3. From germline, CDR1 is SGHAT and CDR2 FQNNGV. V lost 2 bases, J lost 7 bases, and 3 bases stayed unmatched. The CDR3 loop reads CASSLLAGGHGELFF. The CDR3 nucleotides read TGTGCCAGCAGCTTACTAGCGGGAGGTCACGGGGAGCTGTTTTTT.

This chain uses TRBV5-1 with TRBJ2-3; tentatively, D is TRBD1 (6 bases). The germline CDR1 and CDR2 sequences are SGHRS and YFSETQ. Trimming removed 3 bases at V and 4 bases at J, with 12 bases between. The CDR3 covers 14 residues. CDR3 amino acids: CASSYQQGPDTQYF. The CDR3 bases are TGCGCCAGCAGCTACCAACAGGGTCCAGATACGCAGTATTTT.

The V call is TRBV6-2 or TRBV6-3, the J call TRBJ2-7; either TRBD1 or TRBD2 may fit D (6 bases each). The CDR3 is 15 amino acids. Per the germline V gene, CDR1 is MNHEY and CDR2 is SVGEGT. Trimming removed 1 base from V and 5 bases from J, with 15 bases in between. CDR3 coding DNA: TGTGCCAGCAGTTACTATTCAGGGGCGGGGAACGAGCAGTACTTC. It specifies CASSYYSGAGNEQYF.

A few counts support this clonotype. V and J are TRBV12-3 or TRBV12-4 and TRBJ1-1; D is uncertain. The CDR3 extends over 12 amino acids. Trimming removed 3 bases at V and 10 bases at J, with 12 bases between. The CDR3: CASSLRWPGAFF. CDR3 in DNA: TGTGCCAGCAGTTTGAGGTGGCCCGGAGCTTTCTTT.

The rearrangement joins TRBV5-1 to TRBJ2-7; D possibly corresponds to TRBD1 (5 bases). Germline V gives CDR1 SGHRS, CDR2 YFSETQ. The V and J ends lost 6 bases and 7 bases respectively, with 20 bases between them. This CDR3 has 14 amino acids. This CDR3 is CASTLDILVSEQYF. The CDR3 nucleotides read TGCGCCAGCACCCTGGACATACTTGTTTCGGAGCAGTACTTC.

The J gene is TRBJ2-1, the V gene TRBV7-2, with TRBD1 identical over 8 bases. The CDR3 is 15 amino acids. CDR1 and CDR2 (germline): SGHTA, FQGNSA. J was trimmed by 3 bases and V by 3 bases; bases with no gene match: 4. CDR3 loop: CASSLTGDFYNEQFF. CDR3 coding DNA: TGTGCCAGCAGCTTGACAGGGGACTTCTACAATGAGCAGTTCTTC.

This clonotype was observed many times. The chain employs TRBV29-1 and TRBJ2-2; possibly TRBD1 for D (5 bases). Trimming removed 8 bases from V and 7 bases from J, with 14 bases in between. Germline V gene lookup returns CDR1 SQVTM and CDR2 ANQGSEA. The CDR3 is made up of 12 amino acids. CDR3 residues: CSSRTNYGELFF. In DNA, the CDR3 is TGCAGCTCACGGACAAATTACGGGGAGCTGTTTTTT.

This clonotype was picked up many times. The J gene is TRBJ1-1, the V gene TRBV20-1; the D is unclear. The CDR3 has 13 residues. Germline CDR1 DFQATT, CDR2 SNEGSKA (reference sequence). The V and J ends lost 3 bases and 11 bases respectively, with 19 bases between them. Here the CDR3 DNA reads TGCAGTGCTAGGGCGCGATCGGGGTCTCGGGCTTTCTTT. The encoded protein is CSARARSGSRAFF.

The V and J genes are TRBV27 and TRBJ2-7; 7 bases map to TRBD1. V was clipped by 0 bases and J by 0 bases; unmatched bases: 5. This CDR3 comprises 16 residues. Germline CDR1 reads MNHEY; CDR2 reads SMNVEV (reference sequence). Here the CDR3 reads CASSLSGGASSYEQYF. The CDR3 nucleotides are TGTGCCAGCAGTTTATCAGGGGGCGCCAGCTCCTACGAGCAGTACTTC.

This clonotype was counted only a few times. This rearrangement joins TRBV5-1 to TRBJ1-1, with D possibly matching TRBD1 (5 bases). The germline V gene encodes CDR1 SGHRS and CDR2 YFSETQ. The V end was cut by 4 bases, the J end by 6 bases, with 25 bases between. This CDR3 contains 17 residues. This chain's CDR3 is CASSERGDGAARAEAFF. The CDR3 DNA reads as TGCGCCAGCAGCGAAAGGGGAGACGGGGCGGCCCGCGCTGAAGCTTTCTTT.

The chain combines TRBV20-1 with TRBJ1-2; 9 bases fit TRBD1. The V segment lost 2 bases and the J segment 7 bases; nucleotides outside the gene matches: 8. Germline lookup yields CDR1 DFQATT and CDR2 SNEGSKA (reference sequence). The CDR3 runs to 14 residues. This CDR3 is CSARPPGTGTGYTF. In nucleotides, the CDR3 is TGCAGTGCTAGACCCCCCGGGACAGGGACTGGCTACACCTTC.

In its sample, this clonotype was seen many times. The genes are TRBV20-1 and TRBJ1-1; TRBD1 might be the D (5 bases). The germline V gene has CDR1 DFQATT and CDR2 SNEGSKA (reference sequence). V was pared by 2 bases and J by 4 bases, with 17 bases between. This CDR3 region has 15 residues. CDR3 region: CSARTGATGGTEAFF. In DNA form, the CDR3 reads TGCAGTGCTAGAACCGGGGCAACTGGGGGCACTGAAGCTTTCTTT.

The rearrangement links TRBV5-1 to TRBJ2-5; 11 nucleotides line up with TRBD2. The germline V gene encodes CDR1 SGHRS and CDR2 YFSETQ. The V and J ends lost 0 bases and 4 bases, in that order; junction bases with no gene match: 5. This CDR3 contains 16 residues. The CDR3 coding sequence is TGCGCCAGCAGCTTGGTGATTAGCGGGAGGGGAGAGACCCAGTACTTC. Its translation: CASSLVISGRGETQYF.

There are many counts of this clonotype. The J gene is TRBJ2-1, the V gene TRBV20-1, with TRBD2 matching 10 bases. Germline trimming cut 0 bases from V and 9 bases from J; bases unmatched to any gene: 5. There are 14 residues in the CDR3. Germline CDR1 reads DFQATT; CDR2 reads SNEGSKA (reference sequence). The CDR3 coding sequence is TGCAGTGCTAGAGAAGCGGGGGGGCCTCGTGAGCAGTTCTTC. Its protein product is CSAREAGGPREQFF.

This chain connects TRBV29-1 to TRBJ1-2; the D is unclear. Per germline, CDR1 SQVTM and CDR2 ANQGSEA. Trimming cost V 4 bases and J 2 bases, with 5 bases left between them. The CDR3 loop spans 11 amino acids. In DNA, the CDR3 is TGCAGCGTTGTATCCAACTATGGCTACACCTTC. This codes for CSVVSNYGYTF.

The rearrangement uses TRBV2 and TRBJ2-1; D tentatively fits TRBD1 or TRBD2 (5 bases each). The CDR3 runs to 15 residues. V was pared by 4 bases and J by 6 bases, with 16 bases between. Germline V gene data show CDR1 as SNHLY and CDR2 as FYNNEI. DNA for the CDR3: TGTGCCAGCAGTGGGGGCGTTCGTGGAGGCAATGAGCAGTTCTTC. Amino acids: CASSGGVRGGNEQFF.

This sequence joins TRBV14 and TRBJ2-1, with TRBD2 as a possible D gene (5 bases). Deletions cut 8 bases from V and 0 bases from J, with 11 bases between. CDR3 size: 14 residues. Per the germline V gene, CDR1 is SGHDN and CDR2 is FVKESK. This CDR3 reads CASSRRGSYNEQFF. In DNA, the CDR3 is TGTGCCAGCTCGAGACGGGGCTCCTACAATGAGCAGTTCTTC.

This clonotype was detected only a few times. The chain links TRBV7-2 to TRBJ2-2, with D tentatively TRBD1 or TRBD2 (6 bases each). V lost 5 bases to trimming and J lost 3 bases, with 16 bases between them. From germline, CDR1 is SGHTA and CDR2 FQGNSA. The CDR3 is 16 residues long. CDR3 sequence: CASSPGAGWYTGELFF. The CDR3 DNA follows: TGTGCCAGCAGCCCGGGGGCAGGGTGGTACACCGGGGAGCTGTTTTTT. The whole variable domain, remainder taken from reference TRBV7-2 and TRBJ2-2, is GAGVSQSPSNKVTEKGKDVELRCDPISGHTALYWYRQSLGQGLEFLIYFQGNSAPDKSGLPSDRFSAERTGGSVSTLTIQRTQQEDSAVYLCASSPGAGWYTGELFFGEGSRLTVL.

This clonotype was seen more than once but under ten times. This chain uses TRBV5-1 with TRBJ2-5; the D gene is possibly TRBD1 (5 bases). From germline, CDR1 is SGHRS and CDR2 YFSETQ. Trimming took off 0 bases at V and 6 bases at J, with 15 bases between the two ends. The CDR3 loop spans 15 amino acids. The CDR3 is CASSLVQGLRKTQYF. The DNA for the CDR3 is TGCGCCAGCAGCTTGGTGCAGGGTCTGAGGAAGACCCAGTACTTC.

This rearrangement joins TRBV7-2 to TRBJ2-1; 8 nucleotides agree with TRBD1. This CDR3 is 17 amino acids long. V shed 4 bases, J shed 10 bases, and the junction held 18 bases outside the gene matches. From germline, CDR1 is SGHTA and CDR2 FQGNSA. The CDR3 sequence: CASSSQMTGVLKGEQFF. DNA for the CDR3: TGTGCCAGCAGCTCCCAGATGACAGGGGTTCTAAAGGGGGAGCAGTTCTTC.

This clonotype was picked up many times. The gene calls are TRBV9 and TRBJ2-4; 7 nucleotides align to TRBD2. The V and J ends lost 3 bases and 7 bases, in that order; junction bases with no gene match: 10. The CDR3 has 15 residues. Germline V lookup: CDR1 SGDLS, CDR2 YYNGEE. The CDR3 bases are TGTGCCAGCAGCGGGGAGGGCGGAACCGTTAACATTCAGTACTTC. Its translation is CASSGEGGTVNIQYF.

This chain uses TRBV6-1 with TRBJ1-2; D possibly corresponds to TRBD1 (6 bases). V gave up 5 bases and J gave up 0 bases, with 10 bases separating them. Germline values: CDR1 MNHNS, CDR2 SASEGT. There are 14 residues in the CDR3. CDR3 coding DNA: TGTGCCAGCAGTCGGACAGTTCCTAACTATGGCTACACCTTC. Its translation: CASSRTVPNYGYTF.

V is TRBV5-6 and J is TRBJ2-7; D gene uncertain. Germline-derived CDR1 and CDR2 are SGHDT and YYEEEE. There are 12 residues in the CDR3. Deletions cut 5 bases from V and 2 bases from J, with 8 bases between. In nucleotides, the CDR3 is TGTGCCAGCAGTAAACGACCCTACGAGCAGTACTTC. Residues: CASSKRPYEQYF.

The chain links TRBV27 to TRBJ2-1; 11 positions match TRBD2. CDR3 length: 14 residues. Per the germline V gene, CDR1 is MNHEY and CDR2 is SMNVEV (reference sequence). V trimming: 6 bases; J trimming: 8 bases; junction bases outside the gene matches: 6. The CDR3, as DNA: TGTGCCAGCAGATCACTACTAGCGGGAGATGAGCAGTTCTTC. As protein: CASRSLLAGDEQFF.

The CDR3 reads CASSLAASGGADTQYF. DNA for the CDR3: TGCGCCAGCAGCTTGGCTGCTAGCGGGGGGGCGGATACGCAGTATTTT. V gene TRBV5-1 combines with J gene TRBJ2-3; 12 bases map to TRBD2. The V segment lost 0 bases and the J segment 6 bases; nucleotides outside the gene matches: 5. Germline CDR1 SGHRS, CDR2 YFSETQ. The CDR3 runs 16 residues.